What follows are 21 T cell receptor beta chains derived from one specimen sequenced in a study of PD-L1 blockade in urothelial cancer. The assay was immunoSEQ multiplex PCR, and TCRdb's table has in-frame clones only and misses some. The table has tens of thousands of clones, around four fifths seen once. Time point indicated: pretreatment peripheral blood. The source material was PBMCs, sampled around atezolizumab (anti-PD-L1) treatment. These receptors were obtained from a man in his sixties with urothelial cancer.

This clone was observed once. This chain connects TRBV6-1 to TRBJ2-1; 9 positions match TRBD1. The trim removed 8 bases at V and 1 base at J, leaving 6 bases unmatched. The length of the CDR3 is 15 residues. Germline CDR1 reads MNHNS; CDR2 reads SASEGT. The CDR3 DNA sequence: TGTGCCAGCGACTCCGGGACAGGGTCCTACAATGAGCAGTTCTTC. Its protein is CASDSGTGSYNEQFF.

The chain employs TRBV6-5 and TRBJ2-7, with D tentatively TRBD2 (6 bases). The CDR3 consists of 12 residues. V was shortened by 4 bases and J by 10 bases, with 14 bases between the two germline ends. CDR1 is MNHEY, CDR2 SVGAGI, per germline. The CDR3, as DNA: TGTGCCAGCAGTTCCCTCGGGGGATCACAGTACTTC. Protein sequence: CASSSLGGSQYF.

This sequence joins TRBV14 and TRBJ2-6; D not certain. Trimming removed 5 bases at V and 1 base at J, with 3 bases between. Germline CDR1 and CDR2: SGHDN and FVKESK. This CDR3 comprises 13 residues. CDR3 in amino acids: CASSESGANVLTF. CDR3 nucleotide sequence: TGTGCCAGCAGCGAGTCTGGGGCCAACGTCCTGACTTTC.

The rearrangement joins TRBV5-4 to TRBJ2-3, with D tentatively TRBD2 (5 bases). In germline, CDR1 is SGHNT, CDR2 YYREEE (reference sequence). V was pared by 2 bases and J by 0 bases, with 10 bases between. The length of the CDR3 is 15 residues. This chain's CDR3 is CASSLLGRSTDTQYF. The DNA of the CDR3 is TGTGCCAGCAGCTTATTGGGGAGAAGCACAGATACGCAGTATTTT.

The J gene is TRBJ2-7, the V gene TRBV6-1; TRBD1 agrees at 7 bases. The CDR3 loop spans 13 amino acids. Looked up from germline, CDR1 is MNHNS and CDR2 is SASEGT. V was pared by 7 bases and J by 3 bases, with 6 bases of the junction left unmatched. The CDR3: CASTEDRFYEQYF. CDR3 nucleotide sequence: TGTGCCAGCACCGAGGACAGGTTCTACGAGCAGTACTTC.

The chain recombines TRBV28 with TRBJ2-6; 8 bases line up with TRBD1. Germline V gene data show CDR1 as MDHEN and CDR2 as SYDVKM. V lost 6 bases and J lost 0; bases outside the gene matches: 7. CDR3 length: 17 residues. The CDR3 region is CASRTTGGSSGANVLTF. The CDR3 coding sequence is TGTGCCAGCAGGACAACAGGGGGAAGCTCTGGGGCCAACGTCCTGACTTTC.

V is TRBV7-2 and J is TRBJ2-5, with D maybe TRBD1 (5 bases). This CDR3 region has 15 residues. V dropped 1 base and J dropped 1 base, with 10 bases sitting between them. Germline CDR1 is SGHTA and CDR2 is FQGNSA. The CDR3 loop reads CASSLGRGVQETQYF. The CDR3 DNA reads TGTGCCAGCAGCTTAGGTAGGGGTGTCCAAGAGACCCAGTACTTC.

This chain connects TRBV2 to TRBJ2-1; possibly TRBD1 for D (6 bases). CDR1 is SNHLY and CDR2 is FYNNEI in the germline V gene. This CDR3 comprises 13 residues. V was pared by 3 bases and J by 6 bases, with 9 bases between. The CDR3 protein is CASSDGQLNEQFF. CDR3 DNA sequence: TGTGCCAGCAGTGACGGACAGCTCAATGAGCAGTTCTTC.

The chain carries TRBV4-1 and TRBJ1-5, with D tentatively TRBD1 (6 bases). The CDR3 covers 18 residues. Germline loops: CDR1 MGHRA, CDR2 YSYEKL. Trimming took 0 bases from V and 0 from J, leaving 15 bases between them. The CDR3 DNA sequence: TGCGCCAGCAGCCAAGAAGGGGGGGCCACATATAGCAATCAGCCCCAGCATTTT. Its translation: CASSQEGGATYSNQPQHF.

The V gene is TRBV7-3, the J gene TRBJ1-2; 7 positions agree with TRBD1. The CDR3 runs 15 residues. Germline CDR1 SGHTA, CDR2 FQGTGA. The J segment lost 2 bases and the V segment lost 1 base, leaving 4 bases of the junction unmatched. The CDR3 nucleotides are TGTGCCAGCAGCTTAATGGGCAGGGGGAACTATGGCTACACCTTC. Protein: CASSLMGRGNYGYTF. Full variable domain (outside the CDR3, taken from reference TRBV7-3 and TRBJ1-2): GAGVSQTPSNKVTEKGKYVELRCDPISGHTALYWYRQSLGQGPEFLIYFQGTGAADDSGLPNDRFFAVRPEGSVSTLKIQRTERGDSAVYLCASSLMGRGNYGYTFGSGTRLTVV.

The CDR3 here is CASSLSVFSNQPQHF. DNA of the CDR3: TGTGCCAGCAGTTTATCGGTATTTAGCAATCAGCCCCAGCATTTT. The chain is built from TRBV28 and TRBJ1-5, with D uncertain. The CDR3 has 15 amino acids. V was shortened by 1 base and J by 0 bases, with 7 bases between the two germline ends. Germline CDR1 MDHEN, CDR2 SYDVKM.

Here the CDR3 reads CASSGTGMGSWDNEQFF. The CDR3 coding sequence is TGTGCCAGCAGTGGTACAGGGATGGGGAGTTGGGACAATGAGCAGTTCTTC. J is TRBJ2-1 and V is TRBV6-1, with a possible D match to TRBD1 (6 bases). V lost 4 bases and J 5 bases, leaving 21 bases between the germline ends. Germline V gives CDR1 MNHNS, CDR2 SASEGT. The CDR3 is 17 amino acids.

The chain links TRBV5-6 to TRBJ2-2; 10 bases map to TRBD1. The trim removed 4 bases at V and 5 bases at J, leaving 8 bases unmatched. CDR1 and CDR2 from the germline V gene are SGHDT and YYEEEE. CDR3 length: 16 amino acids. For the CDR3, the DNA is TGTGCCAGCAGCCAATGGGACAGGGGCGAGACCGGGGAGCTGTTTTTT. The encoded protein is CASSQWDRGETGELFF.

The chain couples TRBV27 to TRBJ2-6, with D possibly TRBD2 on 6 matching bases. V was clipped by 5 bases and J by 0 bases, with 14 bases between them. CDR1 is MNHEY and CDR2 is SMNVEV in the germline V gene (reference sequence). The CDR3 covers 17 residues. The CDR3 DNA reads as TGTGCCAGCAGTGACCGCCCGGGGGACTCTGGGGCCAACGTCCTGACTTTC. Amino acids: CASSDRPGDSGANVLTF.

The chain uses TRBV6-1 and TRBJ2-3, with D possibly matching TRBD2 (6 bases). CDR3 length equals 13 residues. Germline V lookup: CDR1 MNHNS, CDR2 SASEGT. The CDR3 reads CSEKRGAHDTQYF. Written as DNA, the CDR3 is TGTTCTGAGAAACGCGGGGCCCACGATACGCAGTATTTT.

The genes are TRBV7-8 and TRBJ1-2; TRBD1 might be the D (5 bases). V was cut by 4 bases and J by 6 bases, with 21 bases left in between. The CDR3 totals 16 residues. The V gene's germline CDR1 is SGHVS and CDR2 FQNEAQ. CDR3 in DNA: TGTGCCAGCAGCTCAGCCCTGGGGCAGGTTTCACATGGCTACACCTTC. It encodes CASSSALGQVSHGYTF.

The chain uses TRBV7-9 and TRBJ1-1; D perhaps matches TRBD1 (6 bases). The CDR3 runs 14 residues. V lost 1 base and J 9 bases, leaving 15 bases between the germline ends. Germline V lookup: CDR1 SEHNR, CDR2 FQNEAQ (reference sequence). CDR3 in DNA: TGTGCCAGCAGCTTAGGGGGGACAAAGGATAAAGCTTTCTTT. It encodes CASSLGGTKDKAFF.

The chain links TRBV25-1 to TRBJ1-6; a possible D gene is TRBD1 (6 bases). The CDR3 has 15 residues. The germline V and J ends were trimmed by 5 bases and 7 bases, with 15 bases remaining between them. Per the germline V gene, CDR1 is MGHDK and CDR2 is SYGVNS. The CDR3 loop is CASSFGGSRNSPLHF. The DNA of the CDR3 is TGTGCCAGCAGTTTTGGGGGCAGCAGGAATTCACCCCTCCACTTT. Variable domain in full (rest from reference TRBV25-1 and TRBJ1-6): EADIYQTPRYLVIGTGKKITLECSQTMGHDKMYWYQQDPGMELHLIHYSYGVNSTEKGDLSSESTVSRIRTEHFPLTLESARPSHTSQYLCASSFGGSRNSPLHFGNGTRLTVT.

V and J are TRBV5-1 and TRBJ1-1, with D possibly matching TRBD1 (6 bases). CDR3 length: 14 residues. Trimming left V 4 bases short and J 3 bases short, with 13 bases between. CDR1 and CDR2 from the germline V gene are SGHRS and YFSETQ. CDR3 region: CASSPPGGHTEAFF. CDR3 DNA sequence: TGCGCCAGCAGCCCGCCGGGGGGGCACACTGAAGCTTTCTTT.

The V call is TRBV20-1, the J call TRBJ1-1; D gene uncertain. V dropped 3 bases and J dropped 7 bases, with 9 bases sitting between them. The CDR3 has 11 residues. In germline, CDR1 is DFQATT, CDR2 SNEGSKA (reference sequence). The CDR3 sequence: CSASFLDEAFF. The CDR3 nucleotides are TGCAGTGCTAGTTTTTTAGATGAAGCTTTCTTT.

The chain links TRBV28 to TRBJ1-4; D might be TRBD1 (6 bases). CDR1 and CDR2 from the germline V gene are MDHEN and SYDVKM. V lost 4 bases and J 4 bases, leaving 10 bases between the germline ends. CDR3 length: 14 amino acids. DNA for the CDR3: TGTGCCAGCAGTTCGTACAGGGTTAATGAAAAACTGTTTTTT. Translated: CASSSYRVNEKLFF. Full variable domain (remainder filled in from reference TRBV28 and TRBJ1-4): DVKVTQSSRYLVKRTGEKVFLECVQDMDHENMFWYRQDPGLGLRLIYFSYDVKMKEKGDIPEGYSVSREKKERFSLILESASTNQTSMYLCASSSYRVNEKLFFGSGTQLSVL.